This paragraph reports one T cell receptor (beta chain). The antigen remains undetermined. Only Caucasian adults living in Nashville, Tennessee made up the donor group. 200 ng DNA, tens of thousands of T cell genomes, went into each sorted-subset replicate PCR. The repertoire was sequenced with immunoSEQ multiplex PCR; TCRdb's copy has only in-frame clones and lacks some. The profile shows roughly 300,000 clones, 87% of them singletons. After removal of 5 bases from V and 2 bases from J, the junction contained 5 bases not matched to a gene. In germline, CDR1 is SEHNR, CDR2 FQNEAQ (reference sequence). The CDR3 sequence is 16 residues long. This entry comes from a study of shared clonotypes between healthy human individuals. Study-level points and caveats: Generally, naive subsets (rather than memory subsets) showed larger estimated richness. Generation probabilities of non-shared clonotypes were lower (relative to those shared by all four donors).

The source material was memory CD8+ T cells sorted from blood. Subset indicated: CD45RO+ cells pooled with CCR7-negative TemRA cells. The sequence was obtained from a young man in good health. The chain couples TRBV7-9 to TRBJ2-7; the match to TRBD2 covers 14 bases. Here the CDR3 reads CASSPGLAGGTYEQYF. The CDR3 DNA follows: TGTGCCAGCAGCCCCGGACTAGCGGGAGGAACCTACGAGCAGTACTTC. The whole variable domain, filled in from reference TRBV7-9 and TRBJ2-7, reads DTGVSQNPRHKITKRGQNVTFRCDPISEHNRLYWYRQTLGQGPEFLTYFQNEAQLEKSRLLSDRFSAERPKGSFSTLEIQRTEQGDSAMYLCASSPGLAGGTYEQYFGPGTRLTVT.